These 8 T cell receptor beta chains originate from one sample sequenced in a study of T cells in Graves' hyperthyroidism and ophthalmopathy. Amplified regions were TCR beta CDR3 sequences from RNA transcripts. The HTBI set primed first-round TCR CDR3 RT-PCR. TCRdb redid the calling of the multiplex PCR reads with MiXCR, one entry per CDR3 protein. The sample lists 45,000 or so distinct CDR3 sequences, around 49% occurring once. The material sequenced was peripheral blood or thyroid tissue (not recorded which). The origin of the receptors is a woman between 50 and 59 years old with Graves' hyperthyroidism.

This clonotype was detected many times. The chain couples TRBV6-5 to TRBJ1-5, with D perhaps matching TRBD1 (6 bases). V lost 0 bases and J lost 3, with 9 bases in between. The CDR3 has 15 residues. The germline CDR1 and CDR2 sequences are MNHEY and SVGAGI. The CDR3 DNA follows: TGTGCCAGCAGTTACTCGGGACACTACAATCAGCCCCAGCATTTT. Translation gives CASSYSGHYNQPQHF.

The chain links TRBV20-1 to TRBJ1-1, with unresolved D. This CDR3 contains 13 residues. The germline V gene encodes CDR1 DFQATT and CDR2 SNEGSKA (reference sequence). The CDR3 DNA is TGCAATTCCCGGCTGGCAGGGAACACTGAAGCTTTCTTT. This gives the protein CNSRLAGNTEAFF.

J is TRBJ1-6 and V is TRBV6-1; a weak D match, TRBD1 (5 bases). V was clipped by 8 bases and J by 0 bases, with 14 bases between them. The CDR3 runs 16 residues. Germline V gene lookup returns CDR1 MNHNS and CDR2 SASEGT. This CDR3 reads CASSRGPVSYNSPLHF. The CDR3 DNA reads as TGTGCCAGCTCACGGGGACCGGTCTCCTATAATTCACCCCTCCACTTT.

This clonotype was detected ten times or more. This chain joins TRBV5-5 and TRBJ2-3, with 10 bases identical to TRBD1. The germline V gene encodes CDR1 SGHKS and CDR2 YYEKEE (reference sequence). V lost 4 bases and J lost 3; bases outside the gene matches: 5. The length of the CDR3 is 15 residues. The DNA for the CDR3 is TGTGCCAGCAGCCTCCGGGACAGGGGAACAGATACGCAGTATTTT. Its translation: CASSLRDRGTDTQYF.

J is TRBJ2-5 and V is TRBV7-8; 13 positions agree with TRBD2. V gave up 5 bases and J gave up 5 bases; unmatched junction bases: 11. Germline loops: CDR1 SGHVS, CDR2 FQNEAQ. The CDR3 has 17 residues. CDR3 protein: CASSRMGTSGIWETQYF. The CDR3, as DNA: TGTGCCAGCAGCCGAATGGGGACTAGCGGGATTTGGGAGACCCAGTACTTC.

This clonotype was recorded at least ten times. The gene calls are TRBV4-2 and TRBJ2-2, with 9 bases matching TRBD2. This CDR3 comprises 15 residues. The V and J ends lost 3 bases and 4 bases, in that order; junction bases with no gene match: 3. Germline V gives CDR1 LGHNA, CDR2 YNFKEQ. CDR3 coding DNA: TGTGCCAGCAGCCAGAATAGCGGGAGCACCGGGGAGCTGTTTTTT. As protein: CASSQNSGSTGELFF.

This clonotype was recorded at least ten times. The chain employs TRBV5-5 and TRBJ2-7; TRBD1 matches 8 bases. Unmatched junction bases numbered 8, after V lost 2 bases and J lost 4 bases. Germline V gene data show CDR1 as SGHKS and CDR2 as YYEKEE (reference sequence). The length of the CDR3 is 15 residues. The CDR3 here is CASSFGDRTVYEQYF. As DNA, the CDR3 is TGTGCCAGCAGCTTTGGGGACAGGACCGTTTACGAGCAGTACTTC.

This clonotype was recorded many times. A much larger clone differs by one base, so this may be a read error. The conserved final phenylalanine or tryptophan is absent from the CDR3, which likely points to a read error. This chain uses TRBV10-3 with TRBJ2-7; 8 bases agree with TRBD1. CDR1 ENHRY and CDR2 SYGVKD come from the germline V gene. V lost 0 bases, J lost 5 bases, and 18 bases stayed unmatched. CDR3 size: 19 residues. CDR3 protein: CAISESYLDRAGLRHEQYL. The CDR3 bases are TGTGCCATCAGTGAGTCCTATCTGGACAGGGCCGGGTTAAGGCACGAGCAGTACCTC.